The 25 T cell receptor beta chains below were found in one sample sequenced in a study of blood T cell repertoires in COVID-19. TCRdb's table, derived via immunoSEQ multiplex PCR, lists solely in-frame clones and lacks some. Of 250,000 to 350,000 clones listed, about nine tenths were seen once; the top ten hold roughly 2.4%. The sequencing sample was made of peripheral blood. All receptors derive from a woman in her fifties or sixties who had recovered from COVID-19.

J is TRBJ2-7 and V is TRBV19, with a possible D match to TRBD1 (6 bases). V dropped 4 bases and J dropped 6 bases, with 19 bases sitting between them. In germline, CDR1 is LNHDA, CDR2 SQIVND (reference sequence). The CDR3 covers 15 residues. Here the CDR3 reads CASSRAPGTTSEQYF. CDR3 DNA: TGTGCCAGTAGTAGAGCCCCCGGGACAACCTCCGAGCAGTACTTC.

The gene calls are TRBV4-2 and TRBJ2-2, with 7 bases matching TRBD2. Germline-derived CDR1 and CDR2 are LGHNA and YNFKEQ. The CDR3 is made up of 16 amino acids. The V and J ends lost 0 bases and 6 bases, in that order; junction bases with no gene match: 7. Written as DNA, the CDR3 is TGTGCCAGCAGCCAAGATCTGAGTGGGAGGGCCGGGGAGCTGTTTTTT. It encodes CASSQDLSGRAGELFF.

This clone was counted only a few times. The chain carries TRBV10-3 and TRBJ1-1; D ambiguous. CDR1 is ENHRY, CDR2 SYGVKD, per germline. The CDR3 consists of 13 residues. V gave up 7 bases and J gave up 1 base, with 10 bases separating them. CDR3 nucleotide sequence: TGTGCCATCAAGCCTCACGAGAACACTGAAGCTTTCTTT. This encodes CAIKPHENTEAFF.

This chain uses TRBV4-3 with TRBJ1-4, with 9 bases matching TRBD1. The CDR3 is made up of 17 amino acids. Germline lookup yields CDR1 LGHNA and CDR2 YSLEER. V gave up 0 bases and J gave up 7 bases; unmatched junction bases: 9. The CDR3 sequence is CASSQDPPDRGAEKLFF. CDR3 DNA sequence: TGCGCCAGCAGCCAAGATCCCCCCGACAGGGGGGCTGAAAAACTGTTTTTT.

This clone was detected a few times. Here the CDR3 reads CASSLTGPGGELFF. As DNA, the CDR3 is TGTGCCAGCAGCTTGACAGGACCAGGGGGGGAGCTGTTTTTT. The chain uses TRBV5-6 and TRBJ2-2; perhaps TRBD1 as D (5 bases). Germline V gene lookup returns CDR1 SGHDT and CDR2 YYEEEE. The V gene lost 1 base and the J gene lost 8 bases, with 12 bases spanning the gap. The CDR3 spans 14 residues. The full variable domain, completed using reference TRBV5-6 and TRBJ2-2, is DAGVTQSPTHLIKTRGQQVTLRCSPKSGHDTVSWYQQALGQGPQFIFQYYEEEERQRGNFPDRFSGHQFPNYSSELNVNALLLGDSALYLCASSLTGPGGELFFGEGSRLTVL.

CDR3 residues: CASSEGELKRETNTEAFF. CDR3 nucleotide sequence: TGTGCCAGTAGTGAGGGGGAGCTAAAAAGGGAAACGAACACTGAAGCTTTCTTT. The rearrangement links TRBV19 to TRBJ1-1; D possibly corresponds to TRBD1 (6 bases). Trimming pared 5 bases from V and 1 base from J, leaving 23 bases between. Germline lookup yields CDR1 LNHDA and CDR2 SQIVND (reference sequence). CDR3 length equals 18 residues.

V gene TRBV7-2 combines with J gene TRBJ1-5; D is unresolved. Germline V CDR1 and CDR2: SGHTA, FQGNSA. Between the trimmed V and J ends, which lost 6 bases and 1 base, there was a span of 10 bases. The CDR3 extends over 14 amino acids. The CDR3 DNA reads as TGTGCCAGCAGACTAGCAGGAAGCAATCAGCCCCAGCATTTT. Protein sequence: CASRLAGSNQPQHF. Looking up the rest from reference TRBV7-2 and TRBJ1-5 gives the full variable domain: GAGVSQSPSNKVTEKGKDVELRCDPISGHTALYWYRQSLGQGLEFLIYFQGNSAPDKSGLPSDRFSAERTGGSVSTLTIQRTQQEDSAVYLCASRLAGSNQPQHFGDGTRLSIL.

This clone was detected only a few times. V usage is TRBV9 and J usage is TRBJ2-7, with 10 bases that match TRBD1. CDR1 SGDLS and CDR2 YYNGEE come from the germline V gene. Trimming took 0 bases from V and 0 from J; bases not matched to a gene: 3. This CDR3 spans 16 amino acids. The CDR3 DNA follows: TGTGCCAGCAGCGTAGGAGGGACAGGGGTCTCCTACGAGCAGTACTTC. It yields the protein CASSVGGTGVSYEQYF. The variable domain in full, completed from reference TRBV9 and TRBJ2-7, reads DSGVTQTPKHLITATGQRVTLRCSPRSGDLSVYWYQQSLDQGLQFLIQYYNGEERAKGNILERFSAQQFPDLHSELNLSSLELGDSALYFCASSVGGTGVSYEQYFGPGTRLTVT.

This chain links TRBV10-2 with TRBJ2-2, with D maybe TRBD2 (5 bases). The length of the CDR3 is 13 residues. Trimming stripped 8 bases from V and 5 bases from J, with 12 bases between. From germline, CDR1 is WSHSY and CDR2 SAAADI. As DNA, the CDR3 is TGCGCCAGCGCGGGTCTGGGGACCGGGGAGCTGTTTTTT. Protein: CASAGLGTGELFF.

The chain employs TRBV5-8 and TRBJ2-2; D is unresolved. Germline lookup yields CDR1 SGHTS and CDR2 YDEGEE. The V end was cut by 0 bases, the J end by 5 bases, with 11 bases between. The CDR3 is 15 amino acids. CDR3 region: CASSLDPSITGELFF. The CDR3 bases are TGTGCCAGCAGCTTGGACCCTAGTATTACCGGGGAGCTGTTTTTT.

CDR3 nucleotides: TGCGCCAGCAGCAGCGGTAGCGGGGGGGCCAATGAGCAGTTCTTC. This translates into CASSSGSGGANEQFF. The chain couples TRBV5-1 to TRBJ2-1; 11 bases match TRBD2. The V gene's germline CDR1 is SGHRS and CDR2 YFSETQ. The CDR3 is made up of 15 amino acids. V shed 4 bases, J shed 6 bases, and the junction held 6 bases outside the gene matches. Full variable domain (rest looked up from reference TRBV5-1 and TRBJ2-1): KAGVTQTPRYLIKTRGQQVTLSCSPISGHRSVSWYQQTPGQGLQFLFEYFSETQRNKGNFPGRFSGRQFSNSRSEMNVSTLELGDSALYLCASSSGSGGANEQFFGPGTRLTVL.

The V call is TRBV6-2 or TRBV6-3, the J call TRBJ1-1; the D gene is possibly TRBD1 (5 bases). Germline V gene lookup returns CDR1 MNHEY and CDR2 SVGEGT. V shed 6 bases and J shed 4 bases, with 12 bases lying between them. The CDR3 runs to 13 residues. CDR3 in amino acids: CASSPTGSTEAFF. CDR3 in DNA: TGTGCCAGCAGCCCCACAGGTTCCACTGAAGCTTTCTTT.

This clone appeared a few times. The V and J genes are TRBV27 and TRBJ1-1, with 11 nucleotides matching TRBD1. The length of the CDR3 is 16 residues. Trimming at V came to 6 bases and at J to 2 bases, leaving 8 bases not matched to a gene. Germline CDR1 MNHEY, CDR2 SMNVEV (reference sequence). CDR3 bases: TGTGCCAGCAGAGGGATGGGACAGGGGGAAAACACTGAAGCTTTCTTT. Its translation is CASRGMGQGENTEAFF.

In DNA, the CDR3 is TGTGCCAGCAGCTTGCTGGCTAGCGGGGGCTATGAGCAGTTCTTC. Its translation: CASSLLASGGYEQFF. This sequence joins TRBV5-6 and TRBJ2-1; 10 bases match TRBD2. There are 15 residues in the CDR3. V lost 1 base and J lost 8; bases outside the gene matches: 6. From germline, CDR1 is SGHDT and CDR2 YYEEEE.

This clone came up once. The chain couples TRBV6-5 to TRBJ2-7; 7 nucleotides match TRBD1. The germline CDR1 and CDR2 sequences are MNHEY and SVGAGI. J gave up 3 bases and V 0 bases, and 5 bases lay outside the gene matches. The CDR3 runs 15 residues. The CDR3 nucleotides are TGTGCCAGCAGTTACTCTACAGGGGTAGGCTACGAGCAGTACTTC. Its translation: CASSYSTGVGYEQYF.

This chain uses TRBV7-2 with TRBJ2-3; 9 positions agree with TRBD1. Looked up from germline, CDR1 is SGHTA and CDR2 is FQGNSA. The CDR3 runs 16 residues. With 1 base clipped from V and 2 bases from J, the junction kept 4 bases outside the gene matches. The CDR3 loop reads CASSLVGQGSTDTQYF. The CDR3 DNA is TGTGCCAGCAGCTTAGTTGGACAGGGGTCCACAGATACGCAGTATTTT. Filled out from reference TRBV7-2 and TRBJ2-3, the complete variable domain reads GAGVSQSPSNKVTEKGKDVELRCDPISGHTALYWYRQSLGQGLEFLIYFQGNSAPDKSGLPSDRFSAERTGGSVSTLTIQRTQQEDSAVYLCASSLVGQGSTDTQYFGPGTRLTVL.

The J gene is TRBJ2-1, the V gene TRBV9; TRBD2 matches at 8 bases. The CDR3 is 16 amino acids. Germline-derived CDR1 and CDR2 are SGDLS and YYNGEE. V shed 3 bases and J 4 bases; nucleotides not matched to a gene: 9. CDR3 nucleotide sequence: TGTGCCAGCAGCGCCGGTACTAGCGGATCTTACAATGAGCAGTTCTTC. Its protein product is CASSAGTSGSYNEQFF. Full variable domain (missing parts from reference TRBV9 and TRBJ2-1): DSGVTQTPKHLITATGQRVTLRCSPRSGDLSVYWYQQSLDQGLQFLIQYYNGEERAKGNILERFSAQQFPDLHSELNLSSLELGDSALYFCASSAGTSGSYNEQFFGPGTRLTVL.

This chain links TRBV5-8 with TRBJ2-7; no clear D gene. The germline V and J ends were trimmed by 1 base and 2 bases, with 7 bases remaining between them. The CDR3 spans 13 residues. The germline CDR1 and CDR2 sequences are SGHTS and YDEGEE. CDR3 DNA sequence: TGTGCCAGCAGCTTGAGGCAGGCCTACGAGCAGTACTTC. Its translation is CASSLRQAYEQYF.

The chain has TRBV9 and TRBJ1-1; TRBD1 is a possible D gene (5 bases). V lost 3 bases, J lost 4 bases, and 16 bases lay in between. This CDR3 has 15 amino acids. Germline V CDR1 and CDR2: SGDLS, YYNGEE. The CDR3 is CASSARLGDGTEAFF. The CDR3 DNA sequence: TGTGCCAGCAGCGCGAGACTAGGGGATGGCACTGAAGCTTTCTTT. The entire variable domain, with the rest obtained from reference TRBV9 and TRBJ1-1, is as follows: DSGVTQTPKHLITATGQRVTLRCSPRSGDLSVYWYQQSLDQGLQFLIQYYNGEERAKGNILERFSAQQFPDLHSELNLSSLELGDSALYFCASSARLGDGTEAFFGQGTRLTVV.

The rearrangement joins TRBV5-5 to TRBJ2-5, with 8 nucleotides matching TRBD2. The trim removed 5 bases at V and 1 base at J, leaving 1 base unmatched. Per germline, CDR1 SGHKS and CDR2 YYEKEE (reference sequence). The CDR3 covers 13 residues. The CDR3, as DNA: TGTGCCAGCAGGGCGGGAGGCCAAGAGACCCAGTACTTC. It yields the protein CASRAGGQETQYF.

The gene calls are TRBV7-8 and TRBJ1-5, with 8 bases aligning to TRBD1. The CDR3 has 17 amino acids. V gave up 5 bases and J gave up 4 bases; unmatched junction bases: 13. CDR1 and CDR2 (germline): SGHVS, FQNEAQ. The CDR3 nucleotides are TGTGCCAGCAGCCGGGGGCCTAGCAGGGGGCAAAATCAGCCCCAGCATTTT. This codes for CASSRGPSRGQNQPQHF. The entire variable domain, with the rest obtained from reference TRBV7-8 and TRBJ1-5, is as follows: GAGVSQSPRYKVAKRGQDVALRCDPISGHVSLFWYQQALGQGPEFLTYFQNEAQLDKSGLPSDRFFAERPEGSVSTLKIQRTQQEDSAVYLCASSRGPSRGQNQPQHFGDGTRLSIL.

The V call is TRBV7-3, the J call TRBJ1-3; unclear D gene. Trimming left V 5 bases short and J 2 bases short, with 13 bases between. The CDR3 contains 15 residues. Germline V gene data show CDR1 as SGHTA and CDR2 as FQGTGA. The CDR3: CASSPSPAAGNTIYF. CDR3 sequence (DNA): TGTGCCAGCAGCCCCTCGCCGGCGGCTGGAAACACCATATATTTT.

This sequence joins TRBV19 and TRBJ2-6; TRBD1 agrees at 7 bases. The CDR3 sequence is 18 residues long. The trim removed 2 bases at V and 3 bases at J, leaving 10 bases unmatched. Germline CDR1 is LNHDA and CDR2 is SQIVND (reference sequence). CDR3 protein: CASSILGTVSGGANVLTF. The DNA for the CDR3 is TGTGCCAGTAGTATACTCGGGACAGTGTCTGGTGGGGCCAACGTCCTGACTTTC. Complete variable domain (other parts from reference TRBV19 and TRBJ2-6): DGGITQSPKYLFRKEGQNVTLSCEQNLNHDAMYWYRQDPGQGLRLIYYSQIVNDFQKGDIAEGYSVSREKKESFPLTVTSAQKNPTAFYLCASSILGTVSGGANVLTFGAGSRLTVL.

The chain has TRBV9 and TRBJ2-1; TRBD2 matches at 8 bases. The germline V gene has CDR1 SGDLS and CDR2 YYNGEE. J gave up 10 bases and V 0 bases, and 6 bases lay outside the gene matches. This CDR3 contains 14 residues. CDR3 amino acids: CASSVAGGRREQFF. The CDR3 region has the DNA TGTGCCAGCAGCGTAGCGGGAGGGCGGCGGGAGCAGTTCTTC.

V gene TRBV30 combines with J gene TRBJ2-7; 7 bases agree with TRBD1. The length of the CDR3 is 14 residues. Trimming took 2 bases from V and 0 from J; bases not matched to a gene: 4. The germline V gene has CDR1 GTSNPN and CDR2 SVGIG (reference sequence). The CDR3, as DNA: TGTGCCTGGAGTAGAGGGGGCATCTCCTACGAGCAGTACTTC. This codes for CAWSRGGISYEQYF. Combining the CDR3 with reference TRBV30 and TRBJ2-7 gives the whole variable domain SQTIHQWPATLVQPVGSPLSLECTVEGTSNPNLYWYRQAAGRGLQLLFYSVGIGQISSEVPQNLSASRPQDRQFILSSKKLLLSDSGFYLCAWSRGGISYEQYFGPGTRLTVT.